This T cell receptor (beta chain) was observed in a study of shared T cell receptors in the human thymus. TCRdb's table, derived via immunoSEQ multiplex PCR, lists solely in-frame clones and lacks some. The data contain about 710,000 clones, around 87% of them singletons. Germline loops: CDR1 SQVTM, CDR2 ANQGSEA. This CDR3 has 14 residues. Trimming removed 4 bases from V and 1 base from J, with 11 bases in between. This clone was observed once. The same specimen was also included in a second study, on human thymus T cells. In that study: Surgeons resected thymus tissue during corrective heart surgery. Unrelated individuals were reported by related research to share highly overlapping thymic repertoires.

The sample was thymocytes. This chain links TRBV29-1 with TRBJ1-5; TRBD1 is a possible D gene (6 bases). The clonotype was recovered from a boy less than two years old with a congenital heart defect. Here the CDR3 reads CSVGEGDSNQPQHF. The CDR3 DNA sequence: TGCAGCGTTGGGGAGGGGGACAGCAATCAGCCCCAGCATTTT.